The entry that follows covers one T cell receptor beta chain sequence. Its cognate antigen has yet to be identified. One base away there is no much larger clone; base qualities are not given. The data were taken from a study of cytomegalovirus exposure and HLA in healthy donors listed by TCRdb under 2017. Background for the entire study: According to a later analysis, the 120 validation repertoires were produced on the same platform as the 666 repertoires of the first cohort. In addition to the first cohort of around 670 subjects, a separate validation cohort of 120 different subjects was used. High-throughput TCR immunosequencing, statistical association of individual TCRs with disease status, and machine learning were combined to predict cytomegalovirus infection status. The aim of the study was to test whether cataloging public T cell receptors could identify signatures of past pathogen exposure. What the study reported, not specific to this receptor: According to the authors, the approach could potentially be generalized to other disease states and immunological phenotypes. Three of the identified cytomegalovirus-associated TCR beta chains were confirmed in vitro to be specific for cytomegalovirus antigens. Most TCR sequences were seen in very few donors, while some public TCRs were found in many individuals. The study gave a list of about 160 TCR beta chains associated with cytomegalovirus. In a later analysis, TCRs clustered in the first cohort were found to also tend to co-occur in the roughly 110 validation repertoires, with approximately 94% of cluster scores above 0. All 130 or so repertoires were used to score co-occurrence in the validation cohort in a later analysis, because that analysis had no HLA typing for the cohort. Cytomegalovirus status was reported to be diagnosed by the classifier with high specificity and sensitivity in both the original and validation cohorts.

Libraries were built with the immunoSEQ multiplex PCR assay. From the authors' description of their analysis: A statistical classification framework was built to diagnose cytomegalovirus status from the catalog of TCR beta chain sequences. Here the immuneACCESS table is served through TCRdb, limited to in-frame sequences with V and J called. Missing clones are a known gap in these copies; in checked studies unresolved V genes cover under half, and the rest lacks a known reason. Clone size and V and J calls were adopted from that table, with D and trimming inferred from the DNA. Within this sample are hundreds of thousands of clones, with approximately 90% of them counted one time only. Clones ranked in the top ten supply roughly 2.5% of the sample. Separate from the approximately 670-subject first cohort, the validation cohort of roughly 110 subjects was the group to which the donors belonged. The CDR3 starts with the cysteine, ends with the phenylalanine, and has 15 residues. Just the 45-base CDR3 DNA is kept, in frame starting at base 1. The CDR1 and CDR2 encoded by the germline V gene are SGHTA and FQGNSA. The V end loses 6 bases and the J end loses 5 bases, and a stretch of 19 bases separates them.

The chain uses TRBV7-2 and TRBJ1-1; the D region possibly corresponds to TRBD1 (6 bases align). This clonotype was sampled from a man younger than 30 in good health and CMV-seronegative. Sequences were obtained from PBMCs. The CDR3 is CASRQARQGITEAFF. The nucleotides are TGTGCCAGCAGACAGGCTCGCCAGGGGATAACTGAAGCTTTCTTT.